Listed below are T cell receptor beta chains from one sample, sequenced in a study of shared clonotypes between healthy human individuals. Clones were sequenced by immunoSEQ multiplex PCR, and TCRdb holds only the in-frame ones, with some missing. The sample includes about 2.3 million clones, 80% to 95% of them seen just once. Sequencing used naive CD4+ T cells from PBMCs. These receptors all stem from a young man in good health. Some clones in this sample may be carry-over from other donors' samples. Both conserved end residues are part of each CDR3. Fields, in order: clone size, J gene, D gene, V gene, CDR3 protein, CDR3 DNA. A D gene is named only where the DNA matches it firmly. Rows give clone size only sometimes, using once, few, many, or a class for an expanded clone.

clone_size: .; j_call: TRBJ1-1; d_call: .; v_call: TRBV7-2; cdr3_aa: CASSRQVGSPTEAFF; cdr3_nt: TGTGCCAGCAGCCGACAGGTCGGGAGCCCGACCGAAGCTTTCTTT
clone_size: .; j_call: TRBJ2-2; d_call: TRBD1; v_call: TRBV5-1; cdr3_aa: CASSLYGQDTGELFF; cdr3_nt: TGCGCCAGCAGCTTGTACGGACAGGACACCGGGGAGCTGTTTTTT
clone_size: .; j_call: TRBJ2-5; d_call: TRBD1; v_call: TRBV2; cdr3_aa: CANIGTGKGETQYF; cdr3_nt: TGCGCCAACATAGGGACAGGGAAGGGAGAGACCCAGTACTTC
clone_size: .; j_call: TRBJ2-1; d_call: TRBD2; v_call: TRBV7-8; cdr3_aa: CASSLPGLVTAYNEQFF; cdr3_nt: TGTGCCAGCAGCTTGCCTGGACTAGTTACGGCCTACAATGAGCAGTTCTTC
clone_size: .; j_call: TRBJ2-3; d_call: .; v_call: TRBV5-1; cdr3_aa: CASSSTKGTDTQYF; cdr3_nt: TGCGCCAGCAGCTCGACGAAGGGCACAGATACGCAGTATTTT
clone_size: .; j_call: TRBJ2-3; d_call: TRBD1; v_call: TRBV4-3; cdr3_aa: CASSRTGRDTQYF; cdr3_nt: TGCGCCAGCAGCCGGACAGGGCGCGATACGCAGTATTTT
clone_size: few; j_call: TRBJ2-1; d_call: .; v_call: TRBV10-3; cdr3_aa: CAISPGTSNNEQFF; cdr3_nt: TGTGCCATCAGTCCCGGCACTAGCAACAATGAGCAGTTCTTC
clone_size: .; j_call: TRBJ2-3; d_call: TRBD2; v_call: TRBV4-1; cdr3_aa: CASSLRGSGGEVDTQYF; cdr3_nt: TGCGCCAGCAGCCTCCGCGGTAGCGGGGGGGAGGTGGATACGCAGTATTTT
clone_size: once; j_call: TRBJ2-2; d_call: .; v_call: TRBV7-3; cdr3_aa: CASSLLTGNTGELFF; cdr3_nt: TGTGCCAGCAGCTTACTGACAGGCAACACCGGGGAGCTGTTTTTT
clone_size: .; j_call: TRBJ2-1; d_call: TRBD2; v_call: TRBV12-5; cdr3_aa: CASGSFKREISYNEQFF; cdr3_nt: TGTGCTAGTGGTTCGTTTAAGCGGGAGATCTCCTACAATGAGCAGTTCTTC
clone_size: .; j_call: TRBJ2-6; d_call: .; v_call: TRBV18; cdr3_aa: CASSRAGDSGANVLTF; cdr3_nt: TGTGCCAGCTCACGAGCAGGGGACTCCGGGGCCAACGTCCTGACTTTC
clone_size: .; j_call: TRBJ2-3; d_call: TRBD2; v_call: TRBV7-2; cdr3_aa: CASSLLAGGVADTQYF; cdr3_nt: TGTGCCAGCAGCTTACTAGCGGGAGGGGTTGCAGATACGCAGTATTTT
clone_size: .; j_call: TRBJ2-2; d_call: .; v_call: TRBV7-9; cdr3_aa: CASSLKTGANTGELFF; cdr3_nt: TGTGCCAGCAGCTTAAAGACCGGGGCGAACACCGGGGAGCTGTTTTTT
clone_size: .; j_call: TRBJ2-5; d_call: TRBD1; v_call: TRBV2; cdr3_aa: CASSLWGTEEETQYF; cdr3_nt: TGTGCCAGCAGTCTCTGGGGGACAGAAGAAGAGACCCAGTACTTC
clone_size: .; j_call: TRBJ2-3; d_call: .; v_call: TRBV29-1; cdr3_aa: CSAGSTDTQYF; cdr3_nt: TGCAGCGCGGGCAGCACAGATACGCAGTATTTT
clone_size: .; j_call: TRBJ1-2; d_call: TRBD1; v_call: TRBV6-1; cdr3_aa: CASSARQGYGYTF; cdr3_nt: TGTGCCAGCAGTGCAAGACAGGGCTATGGCTACACCTTC
clone_size: .; j_call: TRBJ2-1; d_call: .; v_call: TRBV5-1; cdr3_aa: CASSLATGPYDEQFF; cdr3_nt: TGCGCCAGCAGCTTGGCCACGGGCCCCTACGATGAGCAGTTCTTC
clone_size: .; j_call: TRBJ1-5; d_call: .; v_call: TRBV2; cdr3_aa: CASSLGQHQPQHF; cdr3_nt: TGTGCCAGCAGCCTCGGACAGCATCAGCCCCAGCATTTT
clone_size: .; j_call: TRBJ1-3; d_call: .; v_call: TRBV6-1; cdr3_aa: CASSEGRLLSGNTIYF; cdr3_nt: TGTGCCAGCAGTGAGGGACGGTTGCTCTCTGGAAACACCATATATTTT
clone_size: .; j_call: TRBJ2-7; d_call: .; v_call: TRBV29-1; cdr3_aa: CSVETNPVEQYF; cdr3_nt: TGCAGCGTTGAAACGAACCCGGTGGAGCAGTACTTC
clone_size: .; j_call: TRBJ1-6; d_call: .; v_call: TRBV25-1; cdr3_aa: CASRGRNNSPLHF; cdr3_nt: TGTGCCAGTAGGGGACGGAATAATTCACCCCTCCACTTT
clone_size: once; j_call: TRBJ2-2; d_call: TRBD2; v_call: TRBV9; cdr3_aa: CASSVWGGSDAGELFF; cdr3_nt: TGTGCCAGCAGCGTATGGGGCGGGAGTGATGCCGGGGAGCTGTTTTTT
clone_size: .; j_call: TRBJ2-1; d_call: .; v_call: TRBV7-9; cdr3_aa: CASSVQQGSYNEQFF; cdr3_nt: TGTGCCAGCAGCGTACAGCAGGGGAGCTACAATGAGCAGTTCTTC
clone_size: .; j_call: TRBJ2-7; d_call: .; v_call: TRBV10-3; cdr3_aa: CAISEMLQATYEQYF; cdr3_nt: TGTGCCATCAGTGAAATGCTACAGGCAACCTACGAGCAGTACTTC